Detailed here is one T cell receptor (beta chain). The CDR3 runs to 15 residues. After removal of 4 bases from V and 7 bases from J, the junction contained 10 bases not matched to a gene. The germline V gene encodes CDR1 SGHNT and CDR2 YYREEE (reference sequence). This specimen belongs to a study of cytomegalovirus exposure and HLA in healthy donors. Sequenced by immunoSEQ multiplex PCR; TCRdb stores in-frame clones only, minus some. The top ten hold 2% to 2.5% of the sample, which has about 170,000 clones, 86% seen once. The source of this sequence is a woman under 30 in good health and CMV-seronegative. The chain is built from TRBV5-4 and TRBJ2-3; TRBD1 matches at 9 bases. Sequencing was performed on PBMCs. CDR3 DNA: TGTGCCAGCAGCCCAAACCGGGACAGGGAACATACGCAGTATTTT. As protein: CASSPNRDREHTQYF.